This T cell receptor beta chain was sequenced in a study of blood T cells in healthy people across ages. Study-wide context: About one barcoded beta molecule per two T cells was captured by template switching. Study-level results: Significant beta diversity loss was already apparent by age approximately 40, declining roughly linearly.

Aged about 6 to 90, donors were systemically healthy Caucasians from Russia. It was 9.5 to 10 milliliters of peripheral blood that were drawn from each donor. Then a second PCR, running roughly 7 to 11 cycles, was carried out with a sample-barcoded 5' primer and a J-beta primer mix. Via MiXCR, TCRdb re-called the 5' RACE reads, giving one row per CDR3 protein. Of about 700,000 distinct CDR3 sequences in the sample, approximately 30% were seen once. Trimming took 3 bases from V and 6 from J; bases not matched to a gene: 6. The CDR3 covers 14 residues. On this clonotype itself: The antigen is not known.

The J gene is TRBJ2-3, the V gene TRBV12-3 or TRBV12-4; 7 bases are shared with TRBD1. This receptor was obtained from a woman of 80 years or more in good health. What was sequenced was blood. The CDR3, as DNA: TGTGCCAGCAGTTTTAGACAGGGAGAGGATACGCAGTATTTT. Translation gives CASSFRQGEDTQYF.